These T cell receptor beta chains were read from a single sample in a study of T cell responses to AZD1222 COVID-19 vaccine. Some clones are missing from TCRdb's copy, which holds only in-frame ones; the method was immunoSEQ multiplex PCR. This sample has around 110,000 clones, with over 75% found just once. Source: peripheral blood, taken on day 0 of AZD1222 vaccination. The receptor set was obtained from an adult in good health. CDR3s include the opening cysteine and the closing phenylalanine or tryptophan. Each record gives: clone size, D gene, V gene, J gene, CDR3 DNA, CDR3 protein. D genes are given only for firm matches. Expanded clones are given a class, and other clones once, few, many or no size at all.

clone size: .
D gene: .
V gene: TRBV27
J gene: TRBJ2-7
CDR3 DNA: TGTGCCACGTCCGGGACGGGGACCTACGAGCAGTACTTC
CDR3 protein: CATSGTGTYEQYF

clone size: .
D gene: .
V gene: TRBV2
J gene: TRBJ1-6
CDR3 DNA: TGTGCCAGCAGTGGTGATTTTAATTCACCCCTCCACTTT
CDR3 protein: CASSGDFNSPLHF

clone size: .
D gene: .
V gene: TRBV7-9
J gene: TRBJ1-4
CDR3 DNA: TGTGCCAGCAGCTTTGGAGGAGTTAATGAAAAACTGTTTTTT
CDR3 protein: CASSFGGVNEKLFF

clone size: .
D gene: .
V gene: TRBV5-4
J gene: TRBJ1-1
CDR3 DNA: TGTGCCAGCAGCTTGGTGCCAGCCTTGAACACTGAAGCTTTCTTT
CDR3 protein: CASSLVPALNTEAFF

clone size: once
D gene: .
V gene: TRBV6-5
J gene: TRBJ1-6
CDR3 DNA: TGTGCCAGCAGTTTCACGGGAGATAATTCACCCCTCCACTTT
CDR3 protein: CASSFTGDNSPLHF

clone size: once
D gene: TRBD1
V gene: TRBV3-1/TRBV3-2
J gene: TRBJ1-4
CDR3 DNA: TGTGCCAGCAGCTCTTGGACAGGGTCGGGCGAAAAACTGTTTTTT
CDR3 protein: CASSSWTGSGEKLFF

clone size: .
D gene: .
V gene: TRBV15
J gene: TRBJ2-1
CDR3 DNA: TGTGCCACCAGCAGAGATGTTGTGGCGAATGAGCAGTTCTTC
CDR3 protein: CATSRDVVANEQFF

clone size: .
D gene: TRBD2
V gene: TRBV10-2
J gene: TRBJ2-3
CDR3 DNA: TGCGCCAGCAGTGGGTGGACTAGCGGGAGTTCGGTTTCTAGCACAGATACGCAGTATTTT
CDR3 protein: CASSGWTSGSSVSSTDTQYF

clone size: .
D gene: .
V gene: TRBV6-5
J gene: TRBJ2-6
CDR3 DNA: TGTGCCAGCAGTTACCAGCCCTCTGGGGCCAACGTCCTGACTTTC
CDR3 protein: CASSYQPSGANVLTF

clone size: .
D gene: .
V gene: TRBV12-3/TRBV12-4
J gene: TRBJ1-4
CDR3 DNA: TGTGCCAGCAGTTTACTCCGCGAAAAACTGTTTTTT
CDR3 protein: CASSLLREKLFF

clone size: .
D gene: .
V gene: TRBV5-6
J gene: TRBJ2-2
CDR3 DNA: TGTGCCAGCTCCCGACGGGGGTTGGACACCGGGGAGCTGTTTTTT
CDR3 protein: CASSRRGLDTGELFF

clone size: .
D gene: .
V gene: TRBV29-1
J gene: TRBJ2-7
CDR3 DNA: TGCAGCGTTGAAGAACAGGGACGGGACGAGCAGTACTTC
CDR3 protein: CSVEEQGRDEQYF

clone size: .
D gene: .
V gene: TRBV28
J gene: TRBJ1-5
CDR3 DNA: TGTGCCAGCAGTTTTCAGGATCAGCCCCAGCATTTT
CDR3 protein: CASSFQDQPQHF

clone size: .
D gene: .
V gene: TRBV30
J gene: TRBJ1-4
CDR3 DNA: TGTGCCTGGAGTGCCGAAACAGTCAATGAAAAACTGTTTTTT
CDR3 protein: CAWSAETVNEKLFF

clone size: .
D gene: .
V gene: TRBV28
J gene: TRBJ2-5
CDR3 DNA: TGTGCCAGCAGTTTATCCCAGGGGACCCAGTACTTC
CDR3 protein: CASSLSQGTQYF

clone size: once
D gene: TRBD1
V gene: TRBV6-2/TRBV6-3
J gene: TRBJ1-5
CDR3 DNA: TGTGCCAGCAGTTACTCGATCCGGGACAGGGAGAATCAGCCCCAGCATTTT
CDR3 protein: CASSYSIRDRENQPQHF

clone size: few
D gene: .
V gene: TRBV19
J gene: TRBJ1-5
CDR3 DNA: TGTGCCAGTACCCCCGGACAGTTTGTCAATCAGCCCCAGCATTTT
CDR3 protein: CASTPGQFVNQPQHF

clone size: .
D gene: .
V gene: TRBV4-1
J gene: TRBJ2-3
CDR3 DNA: TGCGCCAGCAGCCCTGCCAGGGACGCCACAGATACGCAGTATTTT
CDR3 protein: CASSPARDATDTQYF

clone size: .
D gene: .
V gene: TRBV2
J gene: TRBJ2-7
CDR3 DNA: TGTGCCAGCAGTGGGGACAAGTACTTC
CDR3 protein: CASSGDKYF

clone size: .
D gene: .
V gene: TRBV7-9
J gene: TRBJ1-1
CDR3 DNA: TGTGCCAGCACCTCCTTACGGGGGTCTGAAGCTTTCTTT
CDR3 protein: CASTSLRGSEAFF

clone size: .
D gene: .
V gene: TRBV6-5
J gene: TRBJ1-3
CDR3 DNA: TGTGCCAGCAGCTCCGTGAACACCATATATTTT
CDR3 protein: CASSSVNTIYF

clone size: .
D gene: .
V gene: TRBV7-8
J gene: TRBJ1-5
CDR3 DNA: TGTGCCAGCAGCTTAGCGAGCACTGCCCATCTAAATAGCAATCAGCCCCAGCATTTT
CDR3 protein: CASSLASTAHLNSNQPQHF

clone size: .
D gene: .
V gene: TRBV27
J gene: TRBJ2-1
CDR3 DNA: TGTGCCAGCAGTTTGGATAATAACTCCTACAATGAGCAGTTCTTC
CDR3 protein: CASSLDNNSYNEQFF

clone size: .
D gene: .
V gene: TRBV7-2
J gene: TRBJ1-2
CDR3 DNA: TGTGCCAGCAGCTTAGCGGCGTGGGACTATGGCTACACCTTC
CDR3 protein: CASSLAAWDYGYTF

clone size: .
D gene: .
V gene: TRBV2
J gene: TRBJ1-4
CDR3 DNA: TGTGCCAGCGGTTCCGGGGGACGGCTATCATCTAATGAAAAACTGTTTTTT
CDR3 protein: CASGSGGRLSSNEKLFF

clone size: .
D gene: TRBD2
V gene: TRBV7-9
J gene: TRBJ2-7
CDR3 DNA: TGTGCCAGCAGCTTACCAGGGACTAGCTCCTACGAGCAGTACTTC
CDR3 protein: CASSLPGTSSYEQYF

clone size: once
D gene: .
V gene: TRBV9
J gene: TRBJ2-7
CDR3 DNA: TGTGCCAGCAGCGTAGATTGGTCAGGGACTTACGAGCAGTACTTC
CDR3 protein: CASSVDWSGTYEQYF

clone size: .
D gene: .
V gene: TRBV7-3
J gene: TRBJ1-1
CDR3 DNA: TGTGCCAGCAGTTATCAGGGGTCCACTGAAGCTTTCTTT
CDR3 protein: CASSYQGSTEAFF

clone size: .
D gene: .
V gene: TRBV6-5
J gene: TRBJ2-3
CDR3 DNA: TGTGCCAGCAGAGCCTATGCAGATACGCAGTATTTT
CDR3 protein: CASRAYADTQYF

clone size: .
D gene: .
V gene: TRBV30
J gene: TRBJ2-1
CDR3 DNA: TGTGCCTGGGCGCCCGACTTGTACAATGAGCAGTTCTTC
CDR3 protein: CAWAPDLYNEQFF

clone size: .
D gene: .
V gene: TRBV28
J gene: TRBJ2-1
CDR3 DNA: TGTGCCAGCAGCAGACCGCCGGGCCAAGAGCAGTTCTTC
CDR3 protein: CASSRPPGQEQFF

clone size: .
D gene: .
V gene: TRBV13
J gene: TRBJ1-6
CDR3 DNA: TGTGCCAGCAGGTTTCGGGTCTTTGGAGAGTCACCCCTCCACTTT
CDR3 protein: CASRFRVFGESPLHF

clone size: .
D gene: TRBD1
V gene: TRBV5-4
J gene: TRBJ1-4
CDR3 DNA: TGTGCCAGCTCCCGACCTCCGGGACAGGGTGATGAAAAACTGTTTTTT
CDR3 protein: CASSRPPGQGDEKLFF

clone size: .
D gene: TRBD2
V gene: TRBV4-1
J gene: TRBJ2-2
CDR3 DNA: TGCGCCAGCAGCCAAGAGTCGCGGGGGATGAACACCGGGGAGCTGTTTTTT
CDR3 protein: CASSQESRGMNTGELFF

clone size: .
D gene: .
V gene: TRBV24-1
J gene: TRBJ2-2
CDR3 DNA: TGTGCCACCAGTGGTTACCGGGACGGAAACTCGAACACCGGGGAGCTGTTTTTT
CDR3 protein: CATSGYRDGNSNTGELFF

clone size: .
D gene: .
V gene: TRBV5-4
J gene: TRBJ1-4
CDR3 DNA: TGTGCCAGCAGCCGTGCGGGGGACGGGAGTGAAAAACTGTTTTTT
CDR3 protein: CASSRAGDGSEKLFF

clone size: .
D gene: .
V gene: TRBV7-8
J gene: TRBJ2-7
CDR3 DNA: TGTGCCAGCAGCTTATACGACCAGAACGAGCAGTACTTC
CDR3 protein: CASSLYDQNEQYF

clone size: .
D gene: .
V gene: TRBV7-3
J gene: TRBJ1-6
CDR3 DNA: TGTGCCAGCAGCGTCGACCGGTTTTCACCCCTCCACTTT
CDR3 protein: CASSVDRFSPLHF

clone size: .
D gene: TRBD2
V gene: TRBV7-9
J gene: TRBJ2-1
CDR3 DNA: TGTGCCAGTCAAAGCGGGGGGGCATACAATGAGCAGTTCTTC
CDR3 protein: CASQSGGAYNEQFF